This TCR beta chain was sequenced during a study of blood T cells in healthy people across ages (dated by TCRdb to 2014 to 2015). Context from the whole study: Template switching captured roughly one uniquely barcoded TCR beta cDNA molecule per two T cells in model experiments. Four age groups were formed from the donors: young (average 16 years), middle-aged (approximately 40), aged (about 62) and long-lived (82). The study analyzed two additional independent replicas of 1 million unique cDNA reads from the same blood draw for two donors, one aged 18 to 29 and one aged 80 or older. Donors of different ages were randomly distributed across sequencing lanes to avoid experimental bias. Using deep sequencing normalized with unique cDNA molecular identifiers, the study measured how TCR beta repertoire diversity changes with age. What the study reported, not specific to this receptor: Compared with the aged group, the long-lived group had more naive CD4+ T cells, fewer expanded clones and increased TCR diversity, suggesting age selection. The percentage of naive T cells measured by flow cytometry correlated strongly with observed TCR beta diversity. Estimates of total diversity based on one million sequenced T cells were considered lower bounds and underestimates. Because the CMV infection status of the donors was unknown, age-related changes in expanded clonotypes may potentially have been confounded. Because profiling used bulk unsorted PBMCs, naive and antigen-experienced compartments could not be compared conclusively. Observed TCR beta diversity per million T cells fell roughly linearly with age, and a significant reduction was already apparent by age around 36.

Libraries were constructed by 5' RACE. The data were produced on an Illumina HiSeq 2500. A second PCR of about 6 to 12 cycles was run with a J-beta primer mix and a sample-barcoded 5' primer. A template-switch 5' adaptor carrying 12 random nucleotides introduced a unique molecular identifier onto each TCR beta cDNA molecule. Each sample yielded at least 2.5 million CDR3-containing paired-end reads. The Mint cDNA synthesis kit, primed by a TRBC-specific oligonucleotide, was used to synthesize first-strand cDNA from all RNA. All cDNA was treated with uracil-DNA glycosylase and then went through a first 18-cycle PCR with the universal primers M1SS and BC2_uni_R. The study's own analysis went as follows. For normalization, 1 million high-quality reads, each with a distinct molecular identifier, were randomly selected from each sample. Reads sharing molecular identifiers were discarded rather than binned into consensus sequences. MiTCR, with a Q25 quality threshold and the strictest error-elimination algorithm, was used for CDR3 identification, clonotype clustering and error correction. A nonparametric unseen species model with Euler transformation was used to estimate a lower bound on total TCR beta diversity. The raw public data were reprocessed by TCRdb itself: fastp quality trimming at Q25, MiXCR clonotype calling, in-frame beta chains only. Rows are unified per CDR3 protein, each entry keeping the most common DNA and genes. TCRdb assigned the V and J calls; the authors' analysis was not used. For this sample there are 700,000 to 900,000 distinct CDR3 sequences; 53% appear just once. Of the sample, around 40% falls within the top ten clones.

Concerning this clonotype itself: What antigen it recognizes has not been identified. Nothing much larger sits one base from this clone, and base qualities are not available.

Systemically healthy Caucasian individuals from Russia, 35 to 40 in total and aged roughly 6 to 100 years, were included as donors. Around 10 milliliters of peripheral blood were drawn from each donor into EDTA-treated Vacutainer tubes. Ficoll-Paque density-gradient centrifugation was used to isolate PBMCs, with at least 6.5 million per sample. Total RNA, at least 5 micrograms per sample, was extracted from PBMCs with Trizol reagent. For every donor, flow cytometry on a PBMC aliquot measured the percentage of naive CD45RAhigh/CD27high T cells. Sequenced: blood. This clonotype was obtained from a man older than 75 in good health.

The CDR3 reads CASTRAGEDRYAYF. The sequenced DNA is TGTGCCAGCACCAGAGCGGGAGAGGACAGATACGCGTATTTT. The chain couples TRBV7-9 to TRBJ2-3; TRBD2 fits 8 bases in the junction. Reading from cysteine to phenylalanine, the CDR3 counts 14 amino acids. The read is trimmed to its CDR3 DNA, 42 bases read in frame from base 1. V lost 7 bases and J lost 14 bases, and the count of bases not matched to a germline gene is 17. Based on the germline V gene (reference sequence), the CDR1 and CDR2 sequences are SEHNR and FQNEAQ.